These T cell receptor beta chains were read from a single sample in a study of lymphopenia after photon versus proton radiotherapy. TCRdb's table, derived via immunoSEQ multiplex PCR, lists solely in-frame clones and lacks some. The table has over 55,000 clones, over 70% seen once. The input for sequencing was peripheral blood, taken from a patient treated with proton-based radiotherapy. The receptors originated from a man at least 80 years old with esophageal cancer. The CDR3 runs from the conserved cysteine through the conserved F or W. A D gene is named only where the DNA matches it firmly. Only some rows state a clone size, as once, few, many or a class for expanded clones.

v_call	d_call	clone_size	j_call	cdr3_aa	cdr3_nt
TRBV10-1	-	-	TRBJ2-7	CASSEGLALYEQYF	TGCGCCAGCAGTGAAGGGCTAGCTCTCTACGAGCAGTACTTC
TRBV29-1	TRBD2	few	TRBJ2-7	CSFRTSYEQYF	TGCAGCTTCCGGACTAGCTACGAGCAGTACTTC
TRBV5-1	-	-	TRBJ2-1	CASGSGAGDNEQFF	TGCGCCAGCGGGTCCGGAGCAGGAGACAATGAGCAGTTCTTC
TRBV11-3	TRBD2	-	TRBJ2-3	CASSLVAGGTQYF	TGTGCCAGCAGCTTAGTGGCGGGGGGCACGCAGTATTTT
TRBV4-3	TRBD2	-	TRBJ2-3	CASSQEGRGISTDTQYF	TGCGCCAGCAGCCAAGAAGGGCGGGGGATTAGCACAGATACGCAGTATTTT
TRBV2	-	-	TRBJ2-1	CASRPPGDSYNEQFF	TGTGCCAGCAGACCCCCTGGAGATTCCTACAATGAGCAGTTCTTC
TRBV4-3	-	-	TRBJ2-7	CASSQDLSSYEQYF	TGCGCCAGCAGCCAAGATCTGAGCTCCTACGAGCAGTACTTC
TRBV7-9	-	-	TRBJ2-7	CASSLGSPYYEQYF	TGTGCCAGCAGCTTAGGTTCTCCCTACTACGAGCAGTACTTC
TRBV4-1	TRBD1	once	TRBJ2-7	CASSQRVGTGVSYEQYF	TGCGCCAGCAGCCAGAGAGTTGGGACAGGGGTCTCCTACGAGCAGTACTTC
TRBV5-6	-	-	TRBJ1-2	CASSLFWGRSYGYTF	TGTGCCAGCAGTCTTTTTTGGGGACGCAGCTATGGCTACACCTTC
TRBV6-1	-	-	TRBJ1-4	CASSDAGDVTEKLFF	TGTGCCAGCAGTGACGCAGGGGATGTAACTGAAAAACTGTTTTTT
TRBV20-1	-	once	TRBJ1-1	CSASLGKEAFF	TGCAGTGCTAGTTTGGGGAAAGAAGCTTTCTTT
TRBV6-1	TRBD2	-	TRBJ2-1	CASRRLAGGYNEQFF	TGTGCCAGCAGGAGACTAGCGGGAGGGTACAATGAGCAGTTCTTC
TRBV11-1	-	-	TRBJ1-2	CASSLDRGSAGGYTF	TGTGCCAGCAGCTTAGATCGGGGCAGTGCCGGGGGCTACACCTTC
TRBV7-2	TRBD2	-	TRBJ2-7	CASSFLPSGEGLSLYF	TGTGCCAGCAGCTTTCTTCCTAGCGGGGAGGGCCTGTCCCTGTACTTC